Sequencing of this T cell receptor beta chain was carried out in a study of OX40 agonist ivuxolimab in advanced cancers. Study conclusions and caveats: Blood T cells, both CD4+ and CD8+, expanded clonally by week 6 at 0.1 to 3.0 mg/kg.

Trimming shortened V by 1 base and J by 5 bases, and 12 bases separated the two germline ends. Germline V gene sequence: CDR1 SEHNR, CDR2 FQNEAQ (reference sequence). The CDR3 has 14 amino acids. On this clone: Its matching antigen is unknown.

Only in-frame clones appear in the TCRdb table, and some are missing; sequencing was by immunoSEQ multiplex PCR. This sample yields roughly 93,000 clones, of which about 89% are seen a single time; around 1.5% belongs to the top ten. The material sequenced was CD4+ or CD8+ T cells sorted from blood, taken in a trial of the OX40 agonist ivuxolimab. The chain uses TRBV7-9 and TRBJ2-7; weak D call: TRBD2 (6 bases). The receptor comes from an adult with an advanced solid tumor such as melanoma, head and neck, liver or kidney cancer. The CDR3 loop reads CASSLDGSHDEQYF. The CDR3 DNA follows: TGTGCCAGCAGCTTAGACGGGAGTCACGACGAGCAGTACTTC.